Following are 18 T cell receptor beta chains from one sample sequenced in a study of cytomegalovirus exposure and HLA in healthy donors. The PCR contained 60 Vbeta and 13 Jbeta primers. Measured with immunoSEQ multiplex PCR; TCRdb has only the in-frame clones, and not every one. The top ten clones hold about 4.5% of a sample with about 100,000 clones, roughly 70% of them seen once. The specimen was PBMCs. The source is a woman aged 18-29 years in good health and CMV-seropositive.

This clone was detected only once. The V and J genes are TRBV4-1 and TRBJ1-1; D unresolved. V was clipped by 4 bases and J by 5 bases, with 20 bases between them. This CDR3 has 16 amino acids. Germline loops: CDR1 MGHRA, CDR2 YSYEKL. CDR3 sequence reads: CASSPPPYPGRTEAFF. The CDR3 DNA reads TGCGCCAGCAGCCCCCCACCCTATCCAGGTCGGACTGAAGCTTTCTTT.

This chain connects TRBV19 to TRBJ2-1, with D possibly being TRBD2 (5 bases). The CDR3 loop spans 16 amino acids. Germline V gene data show CDR1 as LNHDA and CDR2 as SQIVND (reference sequence). With 4 bases removed from V and 2 bases from J, the gap between germline ends came to 15 bases. The CDR3 nucleotides are TGTGCCAGTAGTACCCCTTATGTCGGGGCCTACAATGAGCAGTTCTTC. Residues: CASSTPYVGAYNEQFF. The complete variable domain, with remaining parts taken from reference TRBV19 and TRBJ2-1, reads DGGITQSPKYLFRKEGQNVTLSCEQNLNHDAMYWYRQDPGQGLRLIYYSQIVNDFQKGDIAEGYSVSREKKESFPLTVTSAQKNPTAFYLCASSTPYVGAYNEQFFGPGTRLTVL.

This chain connects TRBV9 to TRBJ2-5; 12 nucleotides align to TRBD2. This CDR3 has 15 residues. Germline trimming cut 2 bases from V and 5 bases from J; bases unmatched to any gene: 4. CDR1 is SGDLS, CDR2 YYNGEE, per germline. The DNA of the CDR3 is TGTGCCAGCAGCGTTACTAGCGGGGGGACGGAGACCCAGTACTTC. Protein sequence: CASSVTSGGTETQYF.

This sequence joins TRBV28 and TRBJ1-5; 7 positions agree with TRBD1. Germline CDR1 reads MDHEN; CDR2 reads SYDVKM. The length of the CDR3 is 14 residues. Trimming removed 7 bases from V and 7 bases from J; junction bases left unmatched: 10. The CDR3 nucleotides are TGTGCCAGCACACTCCGGGACAGTGAGCAGCCCCAGCATTTT. Translating gives CASTLRDSEQPQHF.

This clone has just one count. The chain has TRBV2 and TRBJ2-7; D is perhaps TRBD1 (5 bases). Looked up from germline, CDR1 is SNHLY and CDR2 is FYNNEI. The CDR3 extends over 13 amino acids. Trimming stripped 8 bases from V and 7 bases from J, with 18 bases between. The CDR3 loop is CASGASRVGEQYF. CDR3 bases: TGTGCCAGCGGGGCTAGTCGGGTAGGAGAGCAGTACTTC.

This chain uses TRBV15 with TRBJ2-1; 12 bases fit TRBD2. V gave up 1 base and J gave up 4 bases; unmatched junction bases: 2. This CDR3 has 16 residues. The germline V gene encodes CDR1 LNHNV and CDR2 YYDKDF (reference sequence). CDR3 nucleotides: TGTGCCACCAGCAGAGGAGGGACTAGCGGGTACAATGAGCAGTTCTTC. It codes for CATSRGGTSGYNEQFF.

In this sample, this clone turned up once. The rearrangement joins TRBV11-2 to TRBJ1-5; D is unresolved. The CDR3 contains 14 residues. The V gene lost 0 bases and the J gene lost 6 bases, with 9 bases spanning the gap. Germline CDR1 and CDR2: SGHAT and FQNNGV. The CDR3 loop is CASSLDRHSQPQHF. CDR3 in DNA: TGTGCCAGCAGCTTAGATCGACATAGTCAGCCCCAGCATTTT.

V and J are TRBV30 and TRBJ2-3; 10 nucleotides align to TRBD2. This CDR3 is 16 amino acids long. The germline gives CDR1 GTSNPN, CDR2 SVGIG (reference sequence). Losses at the gene ends were 2 bases for V and 5 bases for J; bases not matched to a gene: 10. CDR3 DNA sequence: TGTGCCTGGAGTAAAGCGGTAGCGGGAGGTCGAGATACGCAGTATTTT. It yields the protein CAWSKAVAGGRDTQYF.

This chain links TRBV27 with TRBJ2-1, with 7 bases matching TRBD2. The CDR3 extends over 18 amino acids. V trimming: 1 base; J trimming: 5 bases; junction bases outside the gene matches: 14. CDR1 is MNHEY, CDR2 SMNVEV, per germline (reference sequence). CDR3 sequence reads: CASSLFYGREYDDNEQFF. The DNA for the CDR3 is TGTGCCAGCAGTTTATTCTATGGGCGGGAGTACGACGACAATGAGCAGTTCTTC.

For the CDR3, the DNA is TGTGCCTGGGCGATCGGGGGATGGGGAGAAAAACTGTTTTTT. Protein: CAWAIGGWGEKLFF. The rearrangement links TRBV30 to TRBJ1-4; possibly TRBD1 for D (5 bases). Trimming left V 5 bases short and J 8 bases short, with 18 bases between. Germline V gene lookup returns CDR1 GTSNPN and CDR2 SVGIG (reference sequence). The CDR3 has 14 amino acids.

On this clone itself: Other DNA sequences from this sample encode an identical CDR3 as well. V and J are TRBV7-2 and TRBJ2-7; maybe TRBD1 (5 bases). Germline assignment: CDR1 SGHTA and CDR2 FQGNSA. Deletions cut 4 bases from V and 3 bases from J, with 7 bases between. The CDR3 length is 12 residues. The CDR3 nucleotides read TGTGCCAGCAGCTCTCAGGGCTACGAGCAGTACTTC. Its translation is CASSSQGYEQYF.

The gene calls are TRBV27 and TRBJ1-1; tentative D call: TRBD1 (6 bases). V lost 1 base, J lost 8 bases, and 11 bases lay in between. The CDR3 is made up of 13 amino acids. Per the germline V gene, CDR1 is MNHEY and CDR2 is SMNVEV (reference sequence). The CDR3 is CASSLWAGVEAFF. CDR3 DNA: TGTGCCAGCAGTTTATGGGCAGGGGTAGAAGCTTTCTTT.

The chain couples TRBV5-1 to TRBJ1-1; D might be TRBD1 (6 bases). V was shortened by 3 bases and J by 4 bases, with 19 bases between the two germline ends. Germline assignment: CDR1 SGHRS and CDR2 YFSETQ. The CDR3 consists of 16 residues. DNA for the CDR3: TGCGCCAGCAGCTCCCTGCCCTTACAGGGAAGCACTGAAGCTTTCTTT. Its translation: CASSSLPLQGSTEAFF.

The rearrangement uses TRBV4-2 and TRBJ2-2, with TRBD2 matching over 7 bases. The length of the CDR3 is 15 residues. CDR1 is LGHNA and CDR2 is YNFKEQ in the germline V gene. With 1 base clipped from V and 4 bases from J, the junction kept 3 bases outside the gene matches. The CDR3 loop is CASSQGGGSTGELFF. For the CDR3, the DNA is TGTGCCAGCAGCCAAGGGGGAGGGTCCACCGGGGAGCTGTTTTTT.

The chain carries TRBV7-8 and TRBJ1-6; 9 bases are shared with TRBD1. This CDR3 is 16 amino acids long. CDR1 is SGHVS, CDR2 FQNEAQ, per germline. Germline trimming cut 2 bases from V and 8 bases from J; bases unmatched to any gene: 7. The CDR3 region has the DNA TGTGCCAGCAGCTTAAGGAGGACAGGGGATGATTCACCCCTCCACTTT. Its protein product is CASSLRRTGDDSPLHF.

The chain is built from TRBV4-1 and TRBJ2-7; TRBD2 might be the D (7 bases). CDR1 is MGHRA and CDR2 is YSYEKL in the germline V gene. The length of the CDR3 is 17 residues. Trimming shortened V by 1 base and J by 7 bases, and 23 bases separated the two germline ends. This chain's CDR3 is CASSQVGGGGPPWEQYF. DNA of the CDR3: TGCGCCAGCAGCCAAGTGGGAGGGGGAGGCCCGCCTTGGGAGCAGTACTTC.

CDR3 amino acids: CAIGLASNEQFF. The CDR3 nucleotides read TGTGCCATCGGACTAGCGAGCAATGAGCAGTTCTTC. The V call is TRBV10-3, the J call TRBJ2-1, with 9 positions matching TRBD2. The CDR3 spans 12 residues. The germline CDR1 and CDR2 sequences are ENHRY and SYGVKD. The trim removed 8 bases at V and 6 bases at J, leaving 2 bases unmatched.

This chain connects TRBV4-3 to TRBJ2-1; TRBD1 is a possible D gene (6 bases). CDR3 size: 17 residues. The germline V and J ends were trimmed by 3 bases and 0 bases, with 15 bases remaining between them. Per germline, CDR1 LGHNA and CDR2 YSLEER. The CDR3 spells CASSQRQAGGSYNEQFF. Here the CDR3 DNA reads TGCGCCAGCAGCCAGAGACAGGCCGGTGGCTCCTACAATGAGCAGTTCTTC.